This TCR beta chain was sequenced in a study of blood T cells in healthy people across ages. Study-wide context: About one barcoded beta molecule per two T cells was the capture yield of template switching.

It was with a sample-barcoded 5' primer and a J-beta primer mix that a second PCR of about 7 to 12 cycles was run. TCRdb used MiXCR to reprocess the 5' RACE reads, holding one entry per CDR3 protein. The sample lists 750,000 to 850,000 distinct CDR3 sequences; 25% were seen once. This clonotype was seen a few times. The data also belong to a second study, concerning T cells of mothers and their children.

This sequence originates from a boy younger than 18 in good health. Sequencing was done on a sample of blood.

The DNA for the CDR3 is TGTGCCAGCAGCCCGCATCAGGGGAAGGGCACCGGGGAGCTGTTTTTT. Translating it yields CASSPHQGKGTGELFF. The V call is TRBV7-3, the J call TRBJ2-2; D might be TRBD1 (6 bases). The V and J ends lost 5 bases and 4 bases respectively, with 17 bases between them. Germline V CDR1 and CDR2: SGHTA, FQGTGA. The CDR3 has 16 residues.